Listed below are T cell receptor beta chains from one sample, sequenced in a study of T-cell memory formation after mild COVID-19. TCRdb recomputed calls from the 5' RACE reads with MiXCR, one row per CDR3 protein. This table has fewer than 450,000 distinct CDR3 sequences, 20% to 25% appearing once. Sequenced material: PBMCs or a T cell subset sorted from them (not recorded which). These receptors all come from an adult woman who had mild COVID-19 (a few samples of this study predate the infection). Cell type and time point are not known. Both conserved end residues are part of each CDR3. A D gene is named only where the DNA matches it firmly. Expanded clones are given a class, and other clones once, few, many or no size at all.

cdr3_length j_call v_call clone_size d_call cdr3_aa cdr3_nt
14 TRBJ1-2 TRBV29-1 . . CSVEDDPRGYGYTF TGCAGCGTTGAAGATGACCCCCGGGGGTATGGCTACACCTTC
17 TRBJ2-5 TRBV4-2 few . CASSHDRGAGLKETQYF TGTGCCAGCAGCCATGACAGGGGAGCGGGGTTAAAAGAGACCCAGTACTTC
14 TRBJ2-7 TRBV30 few . CAWRDSTTVYEQYF TGTGCCTGGAGGGACAGTACCACAGTCTACGAGCAGTACTTC
13 TRBJ1-4 TRBV7-2 . . CASSLVHNEKLFF TGTGCCAGCAGCTTAGTTCATAATGAAAAACTGTTTTTT
15 TRBJ1-2 TRBV6-6 few . CASSYTGTPNYGYTF TGTGCCAGCAGTTATACCGGGACCCCTAACTATGGCTACACCTTC
15 TRBJ1-1 TRBV20-1 few . CSARRRDKWSTEAFF TGCAGTGCTAGGAGGCGGGACAAATGGAGCACTGAAGCTTTCTTT
14 TRBJ2-7 TRBV5-6 few . CASSSYGPAYEQYF TGTGCCAGCAGCTCCTACGGGCCTGCCTACGAGCAGTACTTC
15 TRBJ2-1 TRBV4-1 few . CASSLRTDTYNEQFF TGCGCCAGCAGCCTACGGACGGACACCTACAATGAGCAGTTCTTC
13 TRBJ1-2 TRBV2 . . CAGSGHLNYGYTF TGTGCCGGATCGGGACACCTAAACTATGGCTACACCTTC
14 TRBJ1-6 TRBV7-2 . . CASSGGYSNSPLHF TGTGCCAGCAGCGGGGGATATTCGAATTCACCCCTCCACTTT
15 TRBJ2-3 TRBV3-1 . . CASSQWFKRADTQYF TGTGCCAGCAGCCAATGGTTCAAAAGGGCAGATACGCAGTATTTT
14 TRBJ1-2 TRBV6-2/TRBV6-3 . . CASSDSVFNYGYTF TGTGCCAGCAGCGACAGCGTATTTAACTATGGCTACACCTTC